Listed below are T cell receptor beta chains from one sample, sequenced in a study of T cells in Graves' hyperthyroidism and ophthalmopathy. TCRdb analysed the multiplex PCR reads with MiXCR anew, one entry per CDR3 protein. The sample lists more than 250,000 distinct CDR3 sequences, 13% to 15% occurring once. What was sequenced was blood. These receptors were obtained from a woman aged 50 to 60 with Graves' hyperthyroidism that later progressed to Graves' ophthalmopathy. CDR3s include the opening cysteine and the closing phenylalanine or tryptophan. Fields, in order: D gene, J gene, clone size, V gene, CDR3 protein, CDR3 DNA. The D gene is left open where the match is weak. Some rows have no size entry. The others give once, few or many, or a class for an expanded clone.

d_call: -; j_call: TRBJ1-4; clone_size: many; v_call: TRBV28; cdr3_aa: CASRPQGGNEKLFF; cdr3_nt: TGTGCCAGCAGGCCACAGGGTGGAAATGAAAAACTGTTTTTT
d_call: -; j_call: TRBJ1-2; clone_size: -; v_call: TRBV28; cdr3_aa: CASSLYGGGQNYGYTF; cdr3_nt: TGTGCCAGCAGTTTATATGGTGGGGGGCAGAACTATGGCTACACCTTC
d_call: -; j_call: TRBJ2-4; clone_size: few; v_call: TRBV5-6; cdr3_aa: CASSRLLMKNIQYF; cdr3_nt: TGTGCCAGCAGCCGATTACTTATGAAAAACATTCAGTACTTC
d_call: TRBD1; j_call: TRBJ2-5; clone_size: many; v_call: TRBV18; cdr3_aa: CASSPEGTVLYQETQYF; cdr3_nt: TGTGCCAGCTCACCAGAGGGGACAGTCCTGTACCAAGAGACCCAGTACTTC
d_call: -; j_call: TRBJ1-6; clone_size: many; v_call: TRBV29-1; cdr3_aa: CSVGFGNNSPLHF; cdr3_nt: TGCAGCGTTGGATTCGGCAATAATTCACCCCTCCACTTT
d_call: TRBD1; j_call: TRBJ2-7; clone_size: many; v_call: TRBV20-1; cdr3_aa: CSAKLAGTGGEQYF; cdr3_nt: TGCAGTGCTAAGCTCGCCGGGACAGGTGGCGAGCAGTACTTC
d_call: -; j_call: TRBJ2-5; clone_size: many; v_call: TRBV9; cdr3_aa: CASIGWDLSETQYF; cdr3_nt: TGTGCCAGCATCGGGTGGGACTTGTCAGAGACCCAGTACTTC
d_call: -; j_call: TRBJ2-7; clone_size: many; v_call: TRBV28; cdr3_aa: CASSFLNEQYF; cdr3_nt: TGTGCCAGCAGTTTTCTTAACGAGCAGTACTTC
d_call: TRBD1; j_call: TRBJ1-2; clone_size: -; v_call: TRBV6-4; cdr3_aa: CASRFPGTGVNYGYTF; cdr3_nt: TGTGCCAGCAGATTTCCCGGGACAGGGGTTAACTATGGCTACACCTTC
d_call: -; j_call: TRBJ2-3; clone_size: many; v_call: TRBV20-1; cdr3_aa: CSAGTSTDTQYF; cdr3_nt: TGCAGTGCTGGGACCTCCACAGATACGCAGTATTTT
d_call: -; j_call: TRBJ2-3; clone_size: -; v_call: TRBV9; cdr3_aa: CASSVDLGLALGADTQYF; cdr3_nt: TGTGCCAGCAGCGTAGATCTCGGGCTAGCGTTAGGCGCAGATACGCAGTATTTT
d_call: -; j_call: TRBJ1-1; clone_size: many; v_call: TRBV2; cdr3_aa: CASSESQGPNTEAFF; cdr3_nt: TGTGCCAGCAGTGAATCACAGGGACCCAACACTGAAGCTTTCTTT
d_call: -; j_call: TRBJ2-1; clone_size: -; v_call: TRBV28; cdr3_aa: CASSEGGGQFF; cdr3_nt: TGTGCCAGCAGCGAGGGGGGGGGCCAGTTCTTC
d_call: -; j_call: TRBJ2-2; clone_size: many; v_call: TRBV9; cdr3_aa: CASSIWATTTGELFF; cdr3_nt: TGTGCCAGCTCGATCTGGGCCACTACCACCGGGGAGCTGTTTTTT
d_call: TRBD1; j_call: TRBJ1-6; clone_size: few; v_call: TRBV5-6; cdr3_aa: CASSLAYGQGYGSPLHF; cdr3_nt: TGTGCCAGCAGCTTAGCTTACGGACAGGGGTACGGTTCACCCCTCCACTTT
d_call: TRBD1; j_call: TRBJ1-5; clone_size: -; v_call: TRBV29-1; cdr3_aa: CSVVDRGNQPQHF; cdr3_nt: TGCAGCGTGGTGGACAGGGGCAATCAGCCCCAGCATTTT
d_call: -; j_call: TRBJ1-1; clone_size: -; v_call: TRBV10-1; cdr3_aa: CASSESSVNTEAFF; cdr3_nt: TGCGCCAGCAGTGAGTCGAGTGTCAACACTGAAGCTTTCTTT
d_call: -; j_call: TRBJ1-3; clone_size: many; v_call: TRBV29-1; cdr3_aa: CSVQRVNTIYF; cdr3_nt: TGCAGCGTCCAGAGGGTAAACACCATATATTTT
d_call: TRBD1; j_call: TRBJ1-2; clone_size: few; v_call: TRBV30; cdr3_aa: CAWSVVQGVVGYTF; cdr3_nt: TGTGCCTGGAGTGTCGTACAGGGGGTGGTCGGCTACACCTTC
d_call: -; j_call: TRBJ2-7; clone_size: few; v_call: TRBV20-1; cdr3_aa: CTQPTYEQYF; cdr3_nt: TGCACTCAGCCAACCTACGAGCAGTACTTC
d_call: TRBD2; j_call: TRBJ2-5; clone_size: few; v_call: TRBV6-1; cdr3_aa: CASSFGTSQETQYF; cdr3_nt: TGTGCCAGCAGTTTCGGGACTAGTCAAGAGACCCAGTACTTC
d_call: -; j_call: TRBJ1-5; clone_size: -; v_call: TRBV5-4; cdr3_aa: CASSRSVGENQPQHF; cdr3_nt: TGTGCCAGCAGCCGCTCTGTGGGTGAAAATCAGCCCCAGCATTTT
d_call: -; j_call: TRBJ1-1; clone_size: -; v_call: TRBV10-3; cdr3_aa: CAIQRAANTEAFF; cdr3_nt: TGTGCCATACAGAGGGCAGCTAACACTGAAGCTTTCTTT
d_call: TRBD1; j_call: TRBJ1-1; clone_size: many; v_call: TRBV6-1; cdr3_aa: CASSPRQGRTEAFF; cdr3_nt: TGTGCCAGCAGTCCTAGACAGGGGAGGACTGAAGCTTTCTTT
d_call: TRBD2; j_call: TRBJ2-1; clone_size: many; v_call: TRBV2; cdr3_aa: CASSRLAGNEQFF; cdr3_nt: TGTGCCAGCAGTCGGTTAGCGGGCAATGAGCAGTTCTTC
d_call: TRBD1; j_call: TRBJ2-7; clone_size: few; v_call: TRBV4-1; cdr3_aa: CASSQNPGQVYEQYF; cdr3_nt: TGCGCCAGCAGCCAAAACCCCGGACAGGTTTACGAGCAGTACTTC
d_call: -; j_call: TRBJ1-2; clone_size: -; v_call: TRBV27; cdr3_aa: CASSTTRDELGYTF; cdr3_nt: TGTGCCAGCAGTACCACGCGTGATGAGCTCGGCTACACCTTC
d_call: TRBD1; j_call: TRBJ2-5; clone_size: many; v_call: TRBV5-1; cdr3_aa: CASSWTGGSQETQYF; cdr3_nt: TGCGCCAGCAGTTGGACAGGAGGTTCCCAAGAGACCCAGTACTTC
d_call: -; j_call: TRBJ1-1; clone_size: many; v_call: TRBV20-1; cdr3_aa: CSAGVRVTEAFF; cdr3_nt: TGCAGTGCTGGGGTGAGGGTGACTGAAGCTTTCTTT
d_call: -; j_call: TRBJ1-5; clone_size: -; v_call: TRBV3-1; cdr3_aa: CASSQGLNKGYSNQPRHF; cdr3_nt: TGTGCCAGCAGCCAAGGTTTAAATAAGGGGTATAGCAATCAGCCCCGGCATTTT
d_call: TRBD2; j_call: TRBJ2-1; clone_size: many; v_call: TRBV2; cdr3_aa: CASSEETSGGVGQFF; cdr3_nt: TGTGCCAGCAGTGAAGAAACTAGCGGGGGGGTCGGGCAGTTCTTC
d_call: -; j_call: TRBJ1-5; clone_size: -; v_call: TRBV28; cdr3_aa: CATGLAYSNQPQHF; cdr3_nt: TGTGCCACAGGGTTGGCTTATAGCAATCAGCCCCAGCATTTT
d_call: -; j_call: TRBJ2-6; clone_size: many; v_call: TRBV18; cdr3_aa: CASSITGWTGANVLTF; cdr3_nt: TGTGCCAGCTCCATAACTGGGTGGACTGGGGCCAACGTCCTGACTTTC
d_call: -; j_call: TRBJ1-3; clone_size: -; v_call: TRBV4-1; cdr3_aa: CASSQDPSSGNTIYF; cdr3_nt: TGCGCCAGCAGCCAAGACCCTAGCTCTGGAAACACCATATATTTT
d_call: TRBD2; j_call: TRBJ2-1; clone_size: many; v_call: TRBV9; cdr3_aa: CASSTQKREGYNEQFF; cdr3_nt: TGTGCCAGCAGCACTCAAAAGCGGGAGGGGTACAATGAGCAGTTCTTC
d_call: TRBD2; j_call: TRBJ2-1; clone_size: many; v_call: TRBV7-6; cdr3_aa: CASSSPLAGGPNEQFF; cdr3_nt: TGTGCCAGCAGCTCCCCACTAGCGGGAGGGCCTAATGAGCAGTTCTTC
d_call: -; j_call: TRBJ2-1; clone_size: many; v_call: TRBV28; cdr3_aa: CASSTSGLGYNEQFF; cdr3_nt: -
d_call: TRBD1; j_call: TRBJ2-7; clone_size: -; v_call: TRBV6-1; cdr3_aa: CASSEAMGQNYERYF; cdr3_nt: TGTGCCAGCAGTGAAGCAATGGGACAGAATTACGAGCGGTACTTC
d_call: TRBD1; j_call: TRBJ1-4; clone_size: few; v_call: TRBV6-1; cdr3_aa: CASSVGDSNEKLFF; cdr3_nt: TGTGCCAGCAGTGTGGGGGACAGTAATGAAAAACTGTTTTTT